One sample yielded the 6 T cell receptor beta chains listed below, sequenced in a study of blood T cell repertoires in COVID-19. Using immunoSEQ multiplex PCR, the repertoire was profiled, and TCRdb retains in-frame clones only, with some absent. The table shows 150,000 to 200,000 clones, with 70% to 90% occurring only once. Sequenced sample: peripheral blood. Receptors originate from a human donor in a cohort sampled during active COVID-19.

The chain employs TRBV6-2 or TRBV6-3 and TRBJ2-1; 14 nucleotides align to TRBD2. The germline V gene has CDR1 MNHEY and CDR2 SVGEGT. J gave up 6 bases and V 6 bases, and 7 bases lay outside the gene matches. The CDR3 runs to 16 residues. For the CDR3, the DNA is TGTGCCAGCAGCCTACTGACTAGCGGGAGGGCCAATGAGCAGTTCTTC. Protein sequence: CASSLLTSGRANEQFF.

The V gene is TRBV27, the J gene TRBJ1-3, with 7 bases identical to TRBD1. CDR1 is MNHEY and CDR2 is SMNVEV in the germline V gene (reference sequence). The CDR3 spans 15 residues. Trimming took 6 bases from V and 0 from J; bases not matched to a gene: 5. CDR3 amino acids: CASSPRDSSGNTIYF. The CDR3 DNA is TGTGCCAGCAGCCCCCGGGACAGCTCTGGAAACACCATATATTTT.

The chain has TRBV7-9 and TRBJ1-5; 9 nucleotides match TRBD1. V lost 2 bases to trimming and J lost 4 bases; unmatched junction nucleotides: 3. Germline loops: CDR1 SEHNR, CDR2 FQNEAQ (reference sequence). This CDR3 region has 15 residues. The CDR3 loop is CASSLSGQGNQPQHF. The CDR3 region has the DNA TGTGCCAGCAGCTTATCGGGACAGGGAAATCAGCCCCAGCATTTT.

This clone turned up a few times. The V and J genes are TRBV7-9 and TRBJ1-1; tentative D call: TRBD1 (6 bases). The length of the CDR3 is 15 residues. Germline loops: CDR1 SEHNR, CDR2 FQNEAQ (reference sequence). The V and J ends lost 0 bases and 9 bases respectively, with 17 bases between them. The DNA for the CDR3 is TGTGCCAGCAGCTTAGCTCTTCGTCGTGGGGACAAAGCTTTCTTT. This encodes CASSLALRRGDKAFF. The full variable domain, rest sourced from reference TRBV7-9 and TRBJ1-1, is DTGVSQNPRHKITKRGQNVTFRCDPISEHNRLYWYRQTLGQGPEFLTYFQNEAQLEKSRLLSDRFSAERPKGSFSTLEIQRTEQGDSAMYLCASSLALRRGDKAFFGQGTRLTVV.

The V call is TRBV5-1, the J call TRBJ2-3; the D gene is possibly TRBD2 (6 bases). The CDR3 covers 14 residues. Germline V lookup: CDR1 SGHRS, CDR2 YFSETQ. V was pared by 0 bases and J by 5 bases, with 10 bases between. The CDR3 protein is CASSLEGGLDTQYF. CDR3 sequence (DNA): TGCGCCAGCAGCTTGGAAGGAGGGCTAGATACGCAGTATTTT.

This clone was detected a few times. The rearrangement joins TRBV6-6 to TRBJ2-7; D might be TRBD1 (6 bases). The germline gives CDR1 MNHNY, CDR2 SVGAGI (reference sequence). V was pared by 6 bases and J by 6 bases, with 24 bases between. This CDR3 contains 16 residues. CDR3 sequence (DNA): TGTGCCAGCAGCTCTTCCCTACCGGCTGCAGGGGTCGAGCAGTACTTC. It yields the protein CASSSSLPAAGVEQYF.